This TCR beta chain is from a study of OX40 agonist ivuxolimab in advanced cancers. General study results and limits: More expanded clones were found, on average, in CD8+ than in CD4+ T cells.

Prior autoimmune disease or systemic immunosuppression barred patients. With 1 base clipped from V and 2 bases from J, the junction kept 1 base outside the gene matches. CDR1 and CDR2 (germline): LGHNA, YNFKEQ. The CDR3 sequence is 15 residues long. The table came from immunoSEQ multiplex PCR; TCRdb's copy has only in-frame clones and leaves some out. The sample lists 30,000 to 45,000 clones, about 81% occurring once. Points on this clone: Its antigen is unknown. Other DNA sequences within the sample encode an identical CDR3.

The clonotype originates from an adult with an advanced solid tumor such as melanoma, head and neck, liver or kidney cancer. Sequencing used CD4+ or CD8+ T cells sorted from blood, obtained in a trial of the OX40 agonist ivuxolimab. The chain has TRBV4-2 and TRBJ1-3, with 8 bases identical to TRBD1. The CDR3 reads CASSQVQGAGNTIYF. The CDR3 DNA reads TGTGCCAGCAGCCAAGTACAGGGGGCTGGAAACACCATATATTTT.